The clone carrying this T cell receptor (beta chain) was counted a single time. The entry originates in a study of blood T cell repertoires in COVID-19. V gave up 0 bases and J gave up 14 bases, with 18 bases separating them. CDR1 and CDR2 (germline): SGDLS, YYNGEE. The CDR3 sequence is 14 residues long. Here immunoSEQ multiplex PCR was the method, and the copy in TCRdb shows in-frame clones only, minus some. Counted here are 120,000 or so clones, about 85% occurring once; the ten biggest clones make up approximately 30%. The sequence came from a woman of 80 years or more with acute or convalescent COVID-19. The rearrangement uses TRBV9 and TRBJ2-1; no definite D call. The sequenced sample was peripheral blood. The CDR3 DNA follows: TGTGCCAGCAGCGTAGCTGAGCCCCAGGCAGCAAAGTTCTTC. The encoded protein is CASSVAEPQAAKFF. The full variable domain, rest sourced from reference TRBV9 and TRBJ2-1, is DSGVTQTPKHLITATGQRVTLRCSPRSGDLSVYWYQQSLDQGLQFLIQYYNGEERAKGNILERFSAQQFPDLHSELNLSSLELGDSALYFCASSVAEPQAAKFFGPGTRLTVL.